This T cell receptor (beta chain) comes out of a study of CD8 T cells in ankylosing spondylitis. Findings and caveats of the study: Earlier reports found some motif variants in synovial fluid and blood in reactive arthritis.

Quantitative 5'-RACE with molecular barcodes was used to make the TCR beta libraries. TCRdb called the 5' RACE reads again in MiXCR, with one record for every CDR3 protein. The sample contains around 230,000 distinct CDR3 sequences, about 9.1% of which appear only once. This clonotype was counted a few times. Its antigen is not known. From germline, CDR1 is LNHDA and CDR2 SQIVND (reference sequence). The V and J ends lost 9 bases and 4 bases respectively, with 13 bases between them. The CDR3 consists of 13 residues. Material: blood, either unsorted or a sorted T cell fraction (not recorded which). The chain employs TRBV19 and TRBJ2-1, with TRBD1 as a possible D gene (5 bases). This receptor was obtained from a male donor with ankylosing spondylitis or in good health (not recorded which). CDR3 DNA sequence: TGTGCCAGCCAGGGCCAGGAATACAATGAGCAGTTCTTC. Its protein product is CASQGQEYNEQFF.